This T cell receptor (beta chain) was profiled in a study of regulatory T cells in long-lasting Graves disease. CDR1 and CDR2 (germline): KGHSH, LQKENI. This CDR3 is built from 14 residues. Trimming left V 0 bases short and J 1 base short, with 7 bases between. Sequencing libraries for TCR beta were prepared with iRepertoire HTBI primers and Arm-PCR of CDR3 regions. Via MiXCR, TCRdb re-called the multiplex PCR reads, giving one row per CDR3 protein. The table records roughly 400,000 distinct CDR3 sequences, about a sixth of them present only once. Time point reported: newly diagnosed GD, antithyroid drugs for less than 3 months. RNA isolated from PBMCs was used to make the TCR library. This clonotype was recorded at least ten times. This same sample was also part of a study on T cells in Graves' hyperthyroidism and ophthalmopathy.

This sequence originates from a woman aged 18-29 years with Graves disease. This rearrangement joins TRBV18 to TRBJ2-7; D is unclear. This material consisted of peripheral blood mononuclear cells (PBMCs), taken at new diagnosis, from a patient treated with antithyroid drugs. The CDR3 sequence is CASSPPSGSYEQYF. The CDR3, as DNA: TGTGCCAGCTCACCACCGTCCGGTTCCTACGAGCAGTACTTC. Variable domain in full (rest from reference TRBV18 and TRBJ2-7): NAGVMQNPRHLVRRRGQEARLRCSPMKGHSHVYWYRQLPEEGLKFMVYLQKENIIDESGMPKERFSAEFPKEGPSILRIQQVVRGDSAAYFCASSPPSGSYEQYFGPGTRLTVT.